This T cell receptor beta chain originates from a study of neoadjuvant nivolumab and ipilimumab in lung cancer. The method was immunoSEQ multiplex PCR; TCRdb's version includes in-frame clones alone and lacks a portion of them. The profile shows about 28,000 clones, 65% to 85% of them singletons. From germline, CDR1 is SGHNT and CDR2 YYREEE (reference sequence). The CDR3 length is 16 residues. V lost 0 bases to trimming and J lost 2 bases, with 14 bases between them. V and J are TRBV5-4 and TRBJ1-1; possibly TRBD1 for D (5 bases). The receptor's source is an adult with non-small cell lung cancer. Sequences were derived from tumor tissue, sampled after neoadjuvant nivolumab, alone or with ipilimumab, at or shortly before surgery. The CDR3 DNA reads TGTGCCAGCAGCTTGGCACCGGACACTACAAACACTGAAGCTTTCTTT. It is translated as CASSLAPDTTNTEAFF.